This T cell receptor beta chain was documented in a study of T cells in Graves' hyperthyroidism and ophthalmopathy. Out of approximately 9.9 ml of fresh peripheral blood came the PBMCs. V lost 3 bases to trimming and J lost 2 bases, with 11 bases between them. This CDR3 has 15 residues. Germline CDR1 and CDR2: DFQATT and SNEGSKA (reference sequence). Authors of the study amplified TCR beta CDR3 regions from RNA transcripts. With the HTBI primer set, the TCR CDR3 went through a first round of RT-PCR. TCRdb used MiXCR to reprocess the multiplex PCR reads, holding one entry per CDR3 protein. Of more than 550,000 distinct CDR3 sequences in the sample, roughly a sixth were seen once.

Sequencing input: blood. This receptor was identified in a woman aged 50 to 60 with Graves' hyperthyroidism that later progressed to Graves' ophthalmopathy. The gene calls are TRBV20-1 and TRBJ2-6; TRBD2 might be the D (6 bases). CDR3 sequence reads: CSARKDYAGANVLTF. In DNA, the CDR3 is TGCAGTGCTAGGAAGGACTACGCTGGGGCCAACGTCCTGACTTTC.